This TCR beta chain was profiled in a study of shared T cell receptors in the human thymus. Trimming left V 0 bases short and J 9 bases short, with 9 bases between. Germline lookup yields CDR1 SGHDN and CDR2 FVKESK. The CDR3 has 13 amino acids. This table comes from immunoSEQ multiplex PCR, and its TCRdb copy is limited to in-frame clones, with some not included. The data contain more than 550,000 clones, around 87% of them singletons. This sample also appeared in a second study, on human thymus T cells. In that study: Resections removed during corrective heart surgery provided the thymus tissue used.

The sequenced sample was thymocytes. The rearrangement joins TRBV14 to TRBJ1-3; D is uncertain. The sequence came from a boy under two years old with a congenital heart defect. The CDR3 spells CASSQDLPGTIYF. DNA for the CDR3: TGTGCCAGCAGCCAAGATCTCCCGGGCACCATATATTTT.